What follows are 30 T cell receptor beta chains derived from one specimen sequenced in a study of tumor-infiltrating lymphocytes in localized non-small cell lung cancer. Assay: immunoSEQ multiplex PCR; the TCRdb copy retains only in-frame clones and omits some. This sample has just under 5,000 clones, with approximately 95% found just once. Material: uninvolved lung tissue not adjacent to the tumor. The receptor source for this set is a human donor with non-small cell lung cancer.

The CDR3 DNA reads TGTGCCAGCAGTGACTGGTCCTACGAGCAGTACTTC. It specifies CASSDWSYEQYF. The chain is built from TRBV2 and TRBJ2-7; D ambiguous. Germline assignment: CDR1 SNHLY and CDR2 FYNNEI. Trimming shortened V by 3 bases and J by 1 base, and 4 bases separated the two germline ends. This CDR3 has 12 residues.

The chain uses TRBV6-7 and TRBJ1-2; 7 bases are a match to TRBD1. TRBV6-7 is reported as an ORF; its role is uncertain. This CDR3 is 16 amino acids long. Losses at the gene ends were 7 bases for V and 5 bases for J; bases not matched to a gene: 16. In DNA, the CDR3 is TGTGCCAGCATTCCACAGCGCAGGGGGGCCCTATATGGCTACACCTTC. It specifies CASIPQRRGALYGYTF.

The chain joins TRBV6-5 to TRBJ2-2, with D unclear. Trimming shortened V by 2 bases and J by 6 bases, and 4 bases separated the two germline ends. This CDR3 has 12 amino acids. Germline V CDR1 and CDR2: MNHEY, SVGAGI. This chain's CDR3 is CASSYQPGELFF. CDR3 bases: TGTGCCAGCAGTTACCAGCCCGGGGAGCTGTTTTTT.

The chain combines TRBV7-9 with TRBJ2-3, with D unclear. The CDR3 sequence is 13 residues long. Germline V lookup: CDR1 SEHNR, CDR2 FQNEAQ (reference sequence). With 5 bases removed from V and 2 bases from J, the gap between germline ends came to 8 bases. CDR3 coding DNA: TGTGCCAGCAGCCGAGGACCCACAGATACGCAGTATTTT. Translation gives CASSRGPTDTQYF.

V is TRBV5-1 and J is TRBJ2-2; D might be TRBD2 (5 bases). The CDR3 loop spans 15 amino acids. Trimming left V 5 bases short and J 6 bases short, with 17 bases between. Germline CDR1 SGHRS, CDR2 YFSETQ. Written as DNA, the CDR3 is TGCGCCAGCAGAAAGGAGGTAGGAGCGGCCGGGGAGCTGTTTTTT. This encodes CASRKEVGAAGELFF.

This clone was found once. The chain carries TRBV7-9 and TRBJ2-3; D may be TRBD1 (6 bases). With 2 bases removed from V and 2 bases from J, the gap between germline ends came to 11 bases. Germline CDR1 and CDR2: SEHNR and FQNEAQ (reference sequence). The length of the CDR3 is 15 residues. The chain's CDR3 is CASSLLDSNTDTQYF. In DNA form, the CDR3 reads TGTGCCAGCAGCTTATTGGACAGTAACACAGATACGCAGTATTTT.

A single count supports this clone. J is TRBJ2-2 and V is TRBV6-5, with D unclear. Trimming took 7 bases from V and 5 from J, leaving 14 bases between them. The CDR3 has 14 amino acids. Germline CDR1 MNHEY, CDR2 SVGAGI. Written as DNA, the CDR3 is TGTGCCAGCACCCTTACCGCGTATACCGGGGAGCTGTTTTTT. Amino acids: CASTLTAYTGELFF.

The chain employs TRBV6-5 and TRBJ2-5, with no clear D. The CDR3 runs 14 residues. Looked up from germline, CDR1 is MNHEY and CDR2 is SVGAGI. V lost 5 bases and J 1 base, leaving 11 bases between the germline ends. CDR3 bases: TGTGCCAGCAGTACTCGGGCCCTCCAAGAGACCCAGTACTTC. Translation gives CASSTRALQETQYF.

The chain is built from TRBV7-9 and TRBJ1-2, with 8 positions matching TRBD1. The CDR3 is made up of 15 amino acids. Germline V CDR1 and CDR2: SEHNR, FQNEAQ (reference sequence). Losses at the gene ends were 1 base for V and 7 bases for J; bases not matched to a gene: 8. In DNA, the CDR3 is TGTGCCAGCAGCTTAGATTCGACAGGGGTTGGTGGCTACACCTTC. It yields the protein CASSLDSTGVGGYTF.

The rearrangement links TRBV7-6 to TRBJ2-3, with D uncertain. This CDR3 has 17 residues. CDR1 SGHVS and CDR2 FNYEAQ come from the germline V gene. V was cut by 2 bases and J by 4 bases, with 19 bases left in between. The CDR3 DNA follows: TGTGCCAGCAGCTTATTAGGGTCCGCGGTCAACGCAGATACGCAGTATTTT. The encoded protein is CASSLLGSAVNADTQYF.

This chain connects TRBV6-5 to TRBJ1-2, with D possibly being TRBD1 (5 bases). CDR1 is MNHEY and CDR2 is SVGAGI in the germline V gene. The CDR3 totals 15 residues. V was trimmed by 0 bases and J by 5 bases, leaving 13 bases between them. CDR3 DNA: TGTGCCAGCAGTTACTCGGGGGGGATCCGATATGGCTACACCTTC. Translating it yields CASSYSGGIRYGYTF.

The chain links TRBV4-3 to TRBJ2-3, with 10 bases fitting TRBD2. This CDR3 has 16 residues. With V trimmed by 1 base and J by 3 bases, 4 bases remained unmatched. Germline values: CDR1 LGHNA, CDR2 YSLEER. CDR3 DNA sequence: TGCGCCAGCAGCCAAGGGAGCGGGGGGGGGACAGATACGCAGTATTTT. This translates into CASSQGSGGGTDTQYF.

The chain carries TRBV20-1 and TRBJ2-7; maybe TRBD2 (5 bases). Trimming removed 4 bases from V and 6 bases from J, with 10 bases in between. The CDR3 is 11 amino acids. Looked up from germline, CDR1 is DFQATT and CDR2 is SNEGSKA (reference sequence). CDR3 loop: CSAIGGSEQYF. In DNA, the CDR3 is TGCAGTGCTATAGGAGGTAGCGAGCAGTACTTC.

The CDR3 sequence: CASSYRLLGGNTIYF. The CDR3 nucleotides are TGTGCCAGCAGTTACCGACTTTTAGGCGGAAACACCATATATTTT. The chain carries TRBV6-5 and TRBJ1-3, with D unresolved. V was pared by 2 bases and J by 4 bases, with 12 bases between. The CDR3 consists of 15 residues. The germline V gene has CDR1 MNHEY and CDR2 SVGAGI.

The rearrangement uses TRBV10-2 and TRBJ1-6; D is undetermined. CDR3 size: 14 residues. V was trimmed by 2 bases and J by 13 bases, leaving 15 bases between them. CDR1 and CDR2 (germline): WSHSY, SAAADI. The CDR3, as DNA: TGCGCCAGCAGTGAGGAAAGGGCTCGGAGGCCCCTCCACTTT. Translating it yields CASSEERARRPLHF.

This clone appeared once. The V and J genes are TRBV7-9 and TRBJ2-1, with 8 bases fitting TRBD2. After removal of 2 bases from V and 1 base from J, the junction contained 1 base not matched to a gene. CDR3 length: 15 amino acids. Looked up from germline, CDR1 is SEHNR and CDR2 is FQNEAQ (reference sequence). CDR3 nucleotides: TGTGCCAGCAGCTTAAGCGGGAGATCCTACAATGAGCAGTTCTTC. Encoded protein: CASSLSGRSYNEQFF.

The chain joins TRBV5-5 to TRBJ2-4, with a tentative D call TRBD2 (5 bases). V was shortened by 4 bases and J by 0 bases, with 17 bases between the two germline ends. The germline V gene has CDR1 SGHKS and CDR2 YYEKEE (reference sequence). The CDR3 loop spans 17 amino acids. The CDR3 nucleotides are TGTGCCAGCAGCCCCGGACGGGATCTTTTAGCCAAAAACATTCAGTACTTC. It is translated as CASSPGRDLLAKNIQYF.

Only one count was recorded for this clone. The chain links TRBV2 to TRBJ2-7; D may match TRBD1 or TRBD2 (5 bases each). This CDR3 has 13 amino acids. Looked up from germline, CDR1 is SNHLY and CDR2 is FYNNEI. V was clipped by 4 bases and J by 2 bases, with 9 bases between them. The CDR3 region has the DNA TGTGCCAGCAGTGTGCAGGGACCCTACGAGCAGTACTTC. This sequence encodes CASSVQGPYEQYF.

The chain is built from TRBV11-2 and TRBJ1-6, with D unclear. Germline values: CDR1 SGHAT, CDR2 FQNNGV. The CDR3 covers 15 residues. V dropped 5 bases and J dropped 3 bases, with 11 bases sitting between them. CDR3 bases: TGTGCCAGCAGCCAAGGGCAGAACTATAATTCACCCCTCCACTTT. It yields the protein CASSQGQNYNSPLHF.

The chain is built from TRBV6-5 and TRBJ2-7; 10 bases are shared with TRBD1. V shed 8 bases, J shed 5 bases, and the junction held 12 bases outside the gene matches. The CDR3 runs 15 residues. Germline-derived CDR1 and CDR2 are MNHEY and SVGAGI. CDR3: CASLSTGGSWDEQYF. The CDR3 DNA follows: TGTGCCAGCCTTTCGACAGGGGGCTCTTGGGACGAGCAGTACTTC.

This sequence joins TRBV18 and TRBJ2-2, with TRBD2 as a possible D gene (5 bases). V gave up 3 bases and J gave up 1 base, with 9 bases separating them. This CDR3 is built from 15 residues. Germline V CDR1 and CDR2: KGHSH, LQKENI. This CDR3 reads CASSPPGLNTGELFF. The CDR3 nucleotides are TGTGCCAGCTCACCTCCTGGACTGAACACCGGGGAGCTGTTTTTT.

The rearrangement joins TRBV7-9 to TRBJ2-1, with unresolved D. The germline V and J ends were trimmed by 0 bases and 8 bases, with 8 bases remaining between them. The CDR3 is made up of 13 amino acids. Germline loops: CDR1 SEHNR, CDR2 FQNEAQ (reference sequence). The chain's CDR3 is CASSLAYSDEQFF. The CDR3 DNA reads as TGTGCCAGCAGCTTAGCGTACTCGGATGAGCAGTTCTTC. Looking up the rest from reference TRBV7-9 and TRBJ2-1 gives the full variable domain: DTGVSQNPRHKITKRGQNVTFRCDPISEHNRLYWYRQTLGQGPEFLTYFQNEAQLEKSRLLSDRFSAERPKGSFSTLEIQRTEQGDSAMYLCASSLAYSDEQFFGPGTRLTVL.

Concerning this clone itself: Other nucleotide sequences in the sample specify the same CDR3. The chain links TRBV7-2 to TRBJ1-2; no definite D call. CDR1 is SGHTA, CDR2 FQGNSA, per germline. The CDR3 is 13 amino acids. V lost 1 base and J 4 bases, leaving 7 bases between the germline ends. CDR3 sequence: CASSLDGFYGYTF. The DNA of the CDR3 is TGTGCCAGCAGCTTAGACGGCTTCTATGGCTACACCTTC.

V and J are TRBV19 and TRBJ1-1, with TRBD1 as a possible D gene (5 bases). The CDR3 totals 14 residues. Germline CDR1 and CDR2: LNHDA and SQIVND (reference sequence). With 4 bases removed from V and 5 bases from J, the gap between germline ends came to 14 bases. CDR3 nucleotides: TGTGCCAGTAGTACTCGGGGGGGAGATACTGAAGCTTTCTTT. The encoded protein is CASSTRGGDTEAFF.

This sequence joins TRBV5-1 and TRBJ2-2; no firm D call. Germline V gives CDR1 SGHRS, CDR2 YFSETQ. V dropped 2 bases and J dropped 3 bases, with 11 bases sitting between them. The CDR3 runs 15 residues. Here the CDR3 reads CASSLSGVDTGELFF. In DNA, the CDR3 is TGCGCCAGCAGCTTATCGGGCGTCGACACCGGGGAGCTGTTTTTT.

The table lists this clone with a count of one. This chain links TRBV10-3 with TRBJ2-7; the match to TRBD1 covers 10 bases. J gave up 0 bases and V 6 bases, and 5 bases lay outside the gene matches. The CDR3 runs 15 residues. Germline values: CDR1 ENHRY, CDR2 SYGVKD. CDR3 DNA: TGTGCCATCAGGCCGGGACAGGGGAGCTCCTACGAGCAGTACTTC. This translates into CAIRPGQGSSYEQYF.

The gene calls are TRBV27 and TRBJ2-7; D perhaps matches TRBD1 (5 bases). V was pared by 2 bases and J by 4 bases, with 12 bases between. CDR1 is MNHEY, CDR2 SMNVEV, per germline (reference sequence). The CDR3 is made up of 14 amino acids. CDR3 nucleotides: TGTGCCAGCAGTTTAAGCCAAGGGGCGTACGAGCAGTACTTC. It codes for CASSLSQGAYEQYF.

The chain carries TRBV18 and TRBJ2-7; D possibly corresponds to TRBD2 (5 bases). CDR1 is KGHSH and CDR2 is LQKENI in the germline V gene. The CDR3 spans 14 residues. Trimming stripped 2 bases from V and 2 bases from J, with 10 bases between. DNA for the CDR3: TGTGCCAGCTCACCAGAGGGCGGAACCTACGAGCAGTACTTC. It is translated as CASSPEGGTYEQYF.

This rearrangement joins TRBV19 to TRBJ1-2; possibly TRBD1 for D (5 bases). Trimming left V 6 bases short and J 3 bases short, with 17 bases between. The CDR3 covers 15 residues. Germline V gene data show CDR1 as LNHDA and CDR2 as SQIVND (reference sequence). CDR3: CASRDHRGADYGYTF. The CDR3 nucleotides read TGTGCCAGTAGGGATCACCGAGGGGCGGACTATGGCTACACCTTC.

In DNA form, the CDR3 reads TGTGCCAGCAGCTTAGGGTTATCGAGGGAAGGAGGCTACACCTTC. Translation: CASSLGLSREGGYTF. The rearrangement links TRBV7-9 to TRBJ1-2; D gene uncertain. CDR1 SEHNR and CDR2 FQNEAQ come from the germline V gene (reference sequence). Trimming shortened V by 1 base and J by 8 bases, and 17 bases separated the two germline ends. The CDR3 spans 15 residues.